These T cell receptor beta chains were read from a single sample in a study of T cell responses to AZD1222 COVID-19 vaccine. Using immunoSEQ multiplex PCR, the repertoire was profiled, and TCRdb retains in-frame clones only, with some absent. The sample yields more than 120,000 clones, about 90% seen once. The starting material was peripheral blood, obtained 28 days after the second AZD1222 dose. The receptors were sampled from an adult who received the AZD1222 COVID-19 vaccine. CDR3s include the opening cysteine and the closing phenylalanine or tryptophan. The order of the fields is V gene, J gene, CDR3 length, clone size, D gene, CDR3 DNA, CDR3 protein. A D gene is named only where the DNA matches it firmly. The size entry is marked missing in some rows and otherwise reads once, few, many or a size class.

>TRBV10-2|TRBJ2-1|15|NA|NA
TGCGCCAGCAGTGAGTTTGGGACTGCATACAATGAGCAGTTCTTC
CASSEFGTAYNEQFF
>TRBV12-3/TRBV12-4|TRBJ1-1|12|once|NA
TGTGCCAGCAACGGAGGGGACACTGAAGCTTTCTTT
CASNGGDTEAFF
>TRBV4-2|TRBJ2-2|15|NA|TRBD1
TGTGCCAGCAGCCAACCGGACAGGGACACCGGGGAGCTGTTTTTT
CASSQPDRDTGELFF
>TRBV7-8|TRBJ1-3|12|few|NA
TGTGCCAGCAGTTCTCCTGGAAACACCATATATTTT
CASSSPGNTIYF
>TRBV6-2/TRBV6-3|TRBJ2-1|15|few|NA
TGTGCCAGCAGCCCGACCGAGGGTTCTTACAATGAGCAGTTCTTC
CASSPTEGSYNEQFF
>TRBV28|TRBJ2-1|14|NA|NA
TGTGCCAGCAGTTTAGTGGGGGACTTCAATATGCCGTTCTTC
CASSLVGDFNMPFF
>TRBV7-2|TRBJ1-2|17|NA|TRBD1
TGTGCCAGCAGCTTCGGAGGGACAGGGAGGCTCCTGTTTGGCTACACCTTC
CASSFGGTGRLLFGYTF
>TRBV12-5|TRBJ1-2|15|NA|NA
TGTGCTAGTGGTTTGACCCAACAGGGTGCGGGTGGCTACACCTTC
CASGLTQQGAGGYTF
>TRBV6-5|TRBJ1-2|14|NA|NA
TGTGCCAGCAGAGAGCCGTGGGGGGACTATGGCTACACCTTC
CASREPWGDYGYTF
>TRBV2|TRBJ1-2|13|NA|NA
TGTGCCAGCATGGACCAGGTCTCCCGTGGCTACACCTTC
CASMDQVSRGYTF
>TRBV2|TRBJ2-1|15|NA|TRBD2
TGTGCCACCTTGATTCCTAGCGGGCGTTACAATGAGCAGTTCTTC
CATLIPSGRYNEQFF
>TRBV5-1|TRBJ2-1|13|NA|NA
TGCGCCAGCAGCGGCTACCCGGGGAATGAGCAGTTCTTC
CASSGYPGNEQFF
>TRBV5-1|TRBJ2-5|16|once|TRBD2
TGCGCCAGCAGCCTGCGGACTAGCGGGAGGGAAGAGACCCAGTACTTC
CASSLRTSGREETQYF
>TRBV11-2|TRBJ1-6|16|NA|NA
TGTGCCAGCAGCGAAAGACTGGGGATGGGAAATTCACCCCTCCACTTT
CASSERLGMGNSPLHF
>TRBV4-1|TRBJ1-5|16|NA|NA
TGCGCCAGCAGCCAAGTAGGGGCAGCTAGCAATCAGCCCCAGCATTTT
CASSQVGAASNQPQHF
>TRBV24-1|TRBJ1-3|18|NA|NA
TGTGCCACCGCGCCCAAGAGGGGGGGCCCCTCGGGGGGAAACACCATATATTTT
CATAPKRGGPSGGNTIYF
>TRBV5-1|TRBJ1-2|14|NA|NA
TGCGCCAGCAGCTTGGGGGACGAGGTGATGGGCTACACCTTC
CASSLGDEVMGYTF
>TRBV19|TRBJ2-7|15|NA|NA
TGTGCCAGTAGTATAGGGCAGGGGGGAACCTACGAGCAGTACTTC
CASSIGQGGTYEQYF
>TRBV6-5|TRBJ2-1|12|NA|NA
TGTGCCAGCAGTTCGATTCGTAGTGAGCAGTTCTTC
CASSSIRSEQFF
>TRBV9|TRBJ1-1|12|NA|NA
TGTGCCAGCAGCCCCCGGATACCTGAAGCTTTCTTT
CASSPRIPEAFF
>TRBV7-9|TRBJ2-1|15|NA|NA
TGTGCCAGCAGCCTAGGACGGGGACCCTACAATGAGCAGTTCTTC
CASSLGRGPYNEQFF
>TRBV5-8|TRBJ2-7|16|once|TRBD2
TGTGCCAGCAGCCGCTTAATAGGACTAGCGGATTACGAGCAGTACTTC
CASSRLIGLADYEQYF
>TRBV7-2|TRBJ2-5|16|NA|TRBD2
TGTGCCAGCAGCTTAGCGCCGGCTAGCGGGAAAGAGACCCAGTACTTC
CASSLAPASGKETQYF
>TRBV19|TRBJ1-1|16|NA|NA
TGTGCCAGTAGTATGGAGCTCTCGACGCTAAACACTGAAGCTTTCTTT
CASSMELSTLNTEAFF
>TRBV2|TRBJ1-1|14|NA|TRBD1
TGTGCCAGCTCCTTAAGGACAGGGGACACTGAAGCTTTCTTT
CASSLRTGDTEAFF
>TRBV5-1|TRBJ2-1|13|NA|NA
TGCGCCAGCAGCTTGGATTTCGCATATGAGCAGTTCTTC
CASSLDFAYEQFF
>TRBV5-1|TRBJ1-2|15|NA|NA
TGCGCCAGCAGCTTGGGCGGAGATGCTAACTATGGCTACACCTTC
CASSLGGDANYGYTF
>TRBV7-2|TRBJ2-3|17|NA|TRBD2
TGTGCCAGCAGCTTAGTTGGGCCTAGCGGGGGGAGAGATACGCAGTATTTT
CASSLVGPSGGRDTQYF
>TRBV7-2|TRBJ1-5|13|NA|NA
TGTGCCAGCAGCTCGGAAGTGAATCAGCCCCAGCATTTT
CASSSEVNQPQHF
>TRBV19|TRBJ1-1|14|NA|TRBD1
TGTGCCAGTAGTCCGACAGGGAAGAACACTGAAGCTTTCTTT
CASSPTGKNTEAFF
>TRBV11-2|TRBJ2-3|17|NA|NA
TGTGCCAGCAGCTTAGATTCTCGTGGGCCAGGGTCAGATACGCAGTATTTT
CASSLDSRGPGSDTQYF
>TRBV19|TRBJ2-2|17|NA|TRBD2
TGTGCCAGTAGTATAGTGGGAAGCGGGAGAGGGCCCGGGGAGCTGTTTTTT
CASSIVGSGRGPGELFF
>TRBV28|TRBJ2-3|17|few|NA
TGTGCCAGCAGTTCCCCTTATCTGCTGACAGGCACAGATACGCAGTATTTT
CASSSPYLLTGTDTQYF
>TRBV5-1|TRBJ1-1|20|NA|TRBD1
TGCGCCAGCAGCTCCCCTTCGGTTCACCTTCAGGGGGCGATGAACACTGAAGCTTTCTTT
CASSSPSVHLQGAMNTEAFF
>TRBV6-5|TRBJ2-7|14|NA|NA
TGTGCCGCACGCCTATGGCCAGGACTCTACGAGCAGTACTTC
CAARLWPGLYEQYF
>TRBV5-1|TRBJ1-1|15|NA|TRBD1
TGCGCCAGCAGCTTGGCGACAGGGATGAACACTGAAGCTTTCTTT
CASSLATGMNTEAFF
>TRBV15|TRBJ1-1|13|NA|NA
TGTGCCACCAGCGTTCGGGGTGCCACTGAAGCTTTCTTT
CATSVRGATEAFF
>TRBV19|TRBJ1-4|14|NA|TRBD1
TGTGCCAGTAGTACGGGCAGGGGGCATGAAAAACTGTTTTTT
CASSTGRGHEKLFF
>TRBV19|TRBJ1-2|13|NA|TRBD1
TGTGCCAGTAGTATAACAGGGGATTATGGCTACACCTTC
CASSITGDYGYTF
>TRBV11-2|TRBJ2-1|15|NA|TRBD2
TGTGCCAGCAGCCCCGGAGGGACTAGGGGCAATGAGCAGTTCTTC
CASSPGGTRGNEQFF
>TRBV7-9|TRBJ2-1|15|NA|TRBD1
TGTGCCAGCAGCTTAGGGGACAGACTTTACAATGAGCAGTTCTTC
CASSLGDRLYNEQFF
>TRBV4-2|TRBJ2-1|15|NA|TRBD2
TGTGCCAGCAGCCAAGGGGCGGGGGGGTACAATGAGCAGTTCTTC
CASSQGAGGYNEQFF
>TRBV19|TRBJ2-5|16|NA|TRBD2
TGTGCCAGTAGTCCAGGACTAGCGGGAGGCCGGGAGACCCAGTACTTC
CASSPGLAGGRETQYF
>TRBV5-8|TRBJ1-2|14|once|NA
TGTGCCAGCAGCTTGGGGACAGCCCTCTATGGCTACACCTTC
CASSLGTALYGYTF
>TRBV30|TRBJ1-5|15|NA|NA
TGTGCCTGGATCCCCAAGGACAAATTAGGTCAGCCCCAGCATTTT
CAWIPKDKLGQPQHF
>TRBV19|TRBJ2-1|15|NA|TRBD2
TGTGCCAGTAGTATTGGGCTAGCGGGGGGCAATGAGCAGTTCTTC
CASSIGLAGGNEQFF
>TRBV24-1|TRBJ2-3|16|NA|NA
TGTGCCACCAGTGATCCGGGGGGACAGGGCACAGATACGCAGTATTTT
CATSDPGGQGTDTQYF
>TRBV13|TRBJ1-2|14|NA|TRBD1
TGTGCCAGCAGCAACCCTCGACAGGGGTCGGGCTACACCTTC
CASSNPRQGSGYTF
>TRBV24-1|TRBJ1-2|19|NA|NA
NA
CATTLLLCHPPVSYYGYTF